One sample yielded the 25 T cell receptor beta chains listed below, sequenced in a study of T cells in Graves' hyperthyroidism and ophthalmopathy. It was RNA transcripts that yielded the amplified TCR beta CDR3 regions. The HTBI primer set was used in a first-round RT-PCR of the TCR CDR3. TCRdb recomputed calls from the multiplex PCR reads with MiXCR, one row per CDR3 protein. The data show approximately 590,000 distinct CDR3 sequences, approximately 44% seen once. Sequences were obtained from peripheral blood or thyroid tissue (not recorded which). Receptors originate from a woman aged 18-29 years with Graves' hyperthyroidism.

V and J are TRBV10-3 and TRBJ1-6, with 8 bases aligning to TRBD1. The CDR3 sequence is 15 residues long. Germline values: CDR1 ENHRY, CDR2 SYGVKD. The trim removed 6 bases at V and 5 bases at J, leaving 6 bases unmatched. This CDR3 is CAISGQGPNNSPLHF. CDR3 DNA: TGTGCCATCAGCGGACAGGGACCAAATAATTCACCCCTCCACTTT.

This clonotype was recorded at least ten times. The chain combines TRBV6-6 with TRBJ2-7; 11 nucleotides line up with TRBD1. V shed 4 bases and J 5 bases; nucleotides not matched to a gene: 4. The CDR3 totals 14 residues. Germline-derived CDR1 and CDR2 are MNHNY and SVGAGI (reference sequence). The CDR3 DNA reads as TGTGCCAGCAGTTCTGGACAGGGGGCGCACGAGCAGTACTTC. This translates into CASSSGQGAHEQYF.

The chain's CDR3 is CACTTEDDYGYTF. The CDR3 bases are TGTGCCTGCACCACGGAGGATGACTATGGCTACACCTTC. The chain joins TRBV9 to TRBJ1-2; unclear D gene. Trimming took off 10 bases at V and 3 bases at J, with 16 bases between the two ends. This CDR3 spans 13 amino acids. CDR1 SGDLS and CDR2 YYNGEE come from the germline V gene.

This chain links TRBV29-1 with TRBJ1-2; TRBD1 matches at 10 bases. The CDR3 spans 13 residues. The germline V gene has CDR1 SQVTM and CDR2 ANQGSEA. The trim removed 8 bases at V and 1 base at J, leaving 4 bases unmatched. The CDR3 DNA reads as TGCAGCCAGGGACAGGGGAGTAACTATGGCTACACCTTC. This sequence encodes CSQGQGSNYGYTF.

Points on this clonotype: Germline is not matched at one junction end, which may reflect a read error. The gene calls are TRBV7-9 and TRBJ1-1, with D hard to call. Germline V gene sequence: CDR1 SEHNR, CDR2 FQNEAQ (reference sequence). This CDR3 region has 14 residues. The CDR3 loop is CASSYPRPVTEALF. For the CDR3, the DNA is TGTGCCAGCAGTTACCCTCGACCAGTCACTGAAGCTTTGTTT.

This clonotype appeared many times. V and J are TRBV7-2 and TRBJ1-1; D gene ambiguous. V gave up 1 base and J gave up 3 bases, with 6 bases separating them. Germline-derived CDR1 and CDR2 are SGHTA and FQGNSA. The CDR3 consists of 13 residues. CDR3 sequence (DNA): TGTGCCAGCAGCTTAGAACCGGACACTGAAGCTTTCTTT. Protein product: CASSLEPDTEAFF.

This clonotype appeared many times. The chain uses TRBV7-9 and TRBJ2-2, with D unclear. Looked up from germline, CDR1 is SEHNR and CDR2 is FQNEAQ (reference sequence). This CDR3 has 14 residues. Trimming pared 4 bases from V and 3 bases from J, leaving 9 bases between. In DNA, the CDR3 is TGTGCCAGCAGCTCCGGCGTCTACACCGGGGAGCTGTTTTTT. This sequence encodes CASSSGVYTGELFF.

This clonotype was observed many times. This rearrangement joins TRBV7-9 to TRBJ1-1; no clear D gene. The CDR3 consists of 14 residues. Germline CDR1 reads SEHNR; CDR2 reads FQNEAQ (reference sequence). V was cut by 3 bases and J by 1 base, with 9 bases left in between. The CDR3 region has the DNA TGTGCCAGCAGCTTTTTCCCGGGGAACACTGAAGCTTTCTTT. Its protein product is CASSFFPGNTEAFF. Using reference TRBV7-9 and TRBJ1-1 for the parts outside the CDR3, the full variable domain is DTGVSQNPRHKITKRGQNVTFRCDPISEHNRLYWYRQTLGQGPEFLTYFQNEAQLEKSRLLSDRFSAERPKGSFSTLEIQRTEQGDSAMYLCASSFFPGNTEAFFGQGTRLTVV.

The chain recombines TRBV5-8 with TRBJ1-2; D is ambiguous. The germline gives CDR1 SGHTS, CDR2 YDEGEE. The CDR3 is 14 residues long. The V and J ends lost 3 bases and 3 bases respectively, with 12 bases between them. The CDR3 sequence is CASSYQYGDYGYTF. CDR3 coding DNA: TGTGCCAGCAGCTACCAGTACGGGGACTATGGCTACACCTTC.

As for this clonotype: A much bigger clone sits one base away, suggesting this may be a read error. The CDR3 bases are TGTGCCAGCAGTTCCTCTGATCAGCCCCAGCATTTT. Translation gives CASSSSDQPQHF. J is TRBJ1-5 and V is TRBV25-1; unclear D gene. Trimming pared 5 bases from V and 5 bases from J, leaving 7 bases between. The CDR3 has 12 amino acids. From germline, CDR1 is MGHDK and CDR2 SYGVNS.

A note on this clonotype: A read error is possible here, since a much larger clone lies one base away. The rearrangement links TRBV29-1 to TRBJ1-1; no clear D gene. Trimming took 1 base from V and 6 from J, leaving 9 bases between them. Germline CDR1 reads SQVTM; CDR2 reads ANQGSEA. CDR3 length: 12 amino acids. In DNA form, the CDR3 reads TGCAGCGTTGAAGGTTTGTACGCTGAAGCTTTCTTT. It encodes CSVEGLYAEAFF.

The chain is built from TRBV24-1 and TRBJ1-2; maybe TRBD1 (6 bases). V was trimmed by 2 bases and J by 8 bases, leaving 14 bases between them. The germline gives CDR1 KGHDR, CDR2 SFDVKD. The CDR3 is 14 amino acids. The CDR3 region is CATSDSVGGQGYTF. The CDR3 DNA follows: TGTGCCACCAGTGATTCGGTGGGGGGGCAGGGCTACACCTTC.

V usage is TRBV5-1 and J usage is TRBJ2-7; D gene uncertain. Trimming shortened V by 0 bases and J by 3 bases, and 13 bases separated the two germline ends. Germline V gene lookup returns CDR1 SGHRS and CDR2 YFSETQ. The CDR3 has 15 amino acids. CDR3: CASSLAQDTYYEQYF. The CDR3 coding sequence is TGCGCCAGCAGCTTGGCGCAAGACACTTACTACGAGCAGTACTTC.

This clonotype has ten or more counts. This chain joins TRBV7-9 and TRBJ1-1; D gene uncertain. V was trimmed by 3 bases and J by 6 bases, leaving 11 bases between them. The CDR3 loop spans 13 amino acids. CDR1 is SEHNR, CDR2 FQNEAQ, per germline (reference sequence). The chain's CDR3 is CASSFGSGAEAFF. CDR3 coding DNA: TGTGCCAGCAGCTTTGGGTCCGGGGCTGAAGCTTTCTTT.

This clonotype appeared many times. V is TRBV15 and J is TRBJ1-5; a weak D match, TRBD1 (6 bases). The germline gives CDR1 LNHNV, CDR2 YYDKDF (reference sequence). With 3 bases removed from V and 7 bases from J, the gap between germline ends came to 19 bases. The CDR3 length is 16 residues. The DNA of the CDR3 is TGTGCCACCAGCAGGAGAGGGGGGCGATGGGTGCAGCCCCAGCATTTT. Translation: CATSRRGGRWVQPQHF.

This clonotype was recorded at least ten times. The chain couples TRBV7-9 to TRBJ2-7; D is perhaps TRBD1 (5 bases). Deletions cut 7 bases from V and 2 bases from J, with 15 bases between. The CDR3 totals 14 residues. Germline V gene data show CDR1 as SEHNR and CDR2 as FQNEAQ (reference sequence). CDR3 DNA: TGTGCCAGCACCCCACCGGACAAGCCCTACGAGCAGTACTTC. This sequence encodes CASTPPDKPYEQYF. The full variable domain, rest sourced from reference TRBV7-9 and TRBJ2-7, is DTGVSQNPRHKITKRGQNVTFRCDPISEHNRLYWYRQTLGQGPEFLTYFQNEAQLEKSRLLSDRFSAERPKGSFSTLEIQRTEQGDSAMYLCASTPPDKPYEQYFGPGTRLTVT.

Here the CDR3 DNA reads TGTGCAAATGCCGCCGGGGCTGGCTACACCTTC. Translating it yields CANAAGAGYTF. V is TRBV2 and J is TRBJ1-2, with a weak D call TRBD1 (5 bases). CDR1 and CDR2 (germline): SNHLY, FYNNEI. The CDR3 runs 11 residues. The full variable domain, completed using reference TRBV2 and TRBJ1-2, is EPEVTQTPSHQVTQMGQEVILRCVPISNHLYFYWYRQILGQKVEFLVSFYNNEISEKSEIFDDQFSVERPDGSNFTLKIRSTKLEDSAMYFCANAAGAGYTFGSGTRLTVV.

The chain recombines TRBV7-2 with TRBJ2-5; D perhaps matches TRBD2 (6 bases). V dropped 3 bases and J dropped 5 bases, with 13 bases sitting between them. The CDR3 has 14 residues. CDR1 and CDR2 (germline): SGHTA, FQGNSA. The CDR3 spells CASSLDPGVETQYF. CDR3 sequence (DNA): TGTGCCAGCAGCTTGGACCCGGGGGTGGAGACCCAGTACTTC.

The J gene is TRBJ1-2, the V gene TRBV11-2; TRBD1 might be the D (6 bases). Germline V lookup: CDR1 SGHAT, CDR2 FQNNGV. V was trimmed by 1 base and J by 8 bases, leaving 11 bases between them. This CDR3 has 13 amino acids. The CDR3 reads CASSLVGGQGYTF. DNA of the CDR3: TGTGCCAGCAGCTTAGTCGGGGGCCAGGGCTACACCTTC.

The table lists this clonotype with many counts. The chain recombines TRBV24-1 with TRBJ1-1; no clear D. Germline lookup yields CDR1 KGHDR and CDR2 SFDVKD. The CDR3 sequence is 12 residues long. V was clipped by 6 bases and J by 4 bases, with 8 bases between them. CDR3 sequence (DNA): TGTGCCACCAGTTCTCAGGCCACTGAAGCTTTCTTT. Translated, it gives CATSSQATEAFF.

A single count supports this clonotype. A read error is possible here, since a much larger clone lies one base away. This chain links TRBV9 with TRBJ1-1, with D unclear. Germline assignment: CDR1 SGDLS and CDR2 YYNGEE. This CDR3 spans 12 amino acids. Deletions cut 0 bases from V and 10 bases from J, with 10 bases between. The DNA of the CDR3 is TGTGCCAGCAGCGTAGGACGGGGAAGAGCTTTCTTT. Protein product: CASSVGRGRAFF.

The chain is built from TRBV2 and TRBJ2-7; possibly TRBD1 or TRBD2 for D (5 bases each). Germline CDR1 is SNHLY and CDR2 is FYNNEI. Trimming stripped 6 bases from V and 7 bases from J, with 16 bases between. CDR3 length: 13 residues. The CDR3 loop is CASRGLAYNEQYF. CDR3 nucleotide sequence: TGTGCCAGCAGGGGGCTAGCTTACAATGAGCAGTACTTC.

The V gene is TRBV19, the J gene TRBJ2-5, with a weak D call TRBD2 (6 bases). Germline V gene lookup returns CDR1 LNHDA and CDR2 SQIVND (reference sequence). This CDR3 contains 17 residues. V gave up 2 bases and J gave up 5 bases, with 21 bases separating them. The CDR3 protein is CASSILAVTNTGETQYF. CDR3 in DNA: TGTGCCAGTAGTATATTAGCGGTTACGAACACCGGGGAGACCCAGTACTTC.

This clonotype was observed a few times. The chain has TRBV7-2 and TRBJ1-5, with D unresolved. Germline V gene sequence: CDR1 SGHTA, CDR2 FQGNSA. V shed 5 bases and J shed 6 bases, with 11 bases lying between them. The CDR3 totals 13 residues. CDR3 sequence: CASSPEVSQPQHF. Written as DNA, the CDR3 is TGTGCCAGCAGCCCCGAGGTGAGTCAGCCCCAGCATTTT.

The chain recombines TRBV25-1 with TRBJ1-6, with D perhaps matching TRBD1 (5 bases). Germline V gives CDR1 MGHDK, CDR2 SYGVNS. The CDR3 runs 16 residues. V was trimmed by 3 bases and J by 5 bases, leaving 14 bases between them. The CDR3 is CASSDLFGTNNSPLHF. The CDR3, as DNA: TGTGCCAGCAGTGATTTGTTCGGGACGAATAATTCACCCCTCCACTTT.